This is a list of T cell receptor beta chains from one sample in a study of identical twins. One entry per CDR3 protein results from TCRdb running MiXCR on the 5' RACE reads. There are around 370,000 distinct CDR3 sequences in the sample; around 9% occur only once, and 8% to 9.5% lies in the top ten. Material: naive T cells sorted from blood. These receptors originate from a woman aged 45-65 years in good health. The CDR3 runs from the conserved cysteine through the conserved F or W. A D gene is named only where the DNA matches it firmly. Clone size is shown for a subset of rows, as once, few, many or a class of expanded clone.

>many|TRBD2|TRBV10-3|TRBJ2-3
CAISEGGTSSSDTQYF
TGTGCCATCAGTGAGGGCGGGACTAGCAGCTCCGATACGCAGTATTTT
>few|NA|TRBV24-1|TRBJ1-1
CATSDSGGPEAFF
TGTGCCACCAGTGATTCTGGGGGGCCTGAAGCTTTCTTT
>NA|NA|TRBV24-1|TRBJ2-2
CATSRNTGELFF
TGTGCCACCAGTCGGAACACCGGGGAGCTGTTTTTT
>NA|TRBD2|TRBV7-9|TRBJ2-5
CASTPYFGGRNQETQYF
TGTGCCAGCACCCCTTATTTTGGCGGGAGAAACCAAGAGACCCAGTACTTC
>many|TRBD1|TRBV7-9|TRBJ2-4
CASSFAPGQGTKNIQYF
TGTGCCAGCAGCTTCGCCCCAGGACAGGGGACGAAAAACATTCAGTACTTC
>NA|NA|TRBV19|TRBJ2-3
CASSTPTGPSTDTQYF
TGTGCCAGTAGTACCCCGACGGGTCCCAGCACAGATACGCAGTATTTT
>many|NA|TRBV5-6|TRBJ1-1
CASSRGQLPNTEAFF
TGTGCCAGCAGCCGAGGACAGTTACCGAACACTGAAGCTTTCTTT
>few|NA|TRBV5-1|TRBJ1-4
CASMGRDEKLFF
TGCGCCAGCATGGGCCGTGATGAAAAACTGTTTTTT
>NA|TRBD2|TRBV20-1|TRBJ2-3
CSARPSLAGGPGDTQYF
TGCAGTGCTAGGCCTTCCCTAGCGGGAGGGCCGGGAGATACGCAGTATTTT
>few|TRBD1|TRBV5-1|TRBJ2-3
CASSSHRGDTQYF
TGCGCCAGCAGCTCCCACAGGGGCGATACGCAGTATTTT
>many|TRBD1|TRBV6-2/TRBV6-3|TRBJ2-1
CASSYLAGGRDEQFF
TGTGCCAGCAGTTACTTGGCAGGGGGTCGCGATGAGCAGTTCTTC
>many|TRBD2|TRBV7-8|TRBJ2-2
CASSGRPFLSGELFF
TGTGCCAGTAGCGGGAGACCCTTTCTTTCCGGGGAGCTGTTTTTT
>few|NA|TRBV12-3/TRBV12-4|TRBJ2-7
CASSLRGRGYEQYF
TGTGCCAGCAGTCTTCGGGGCAGGGGCTACGAGCAGTACTTC
>few|TRBD2|TRBV29-1|TRBJ2-1
CSVEGGREGLDEQFF
TGCAGCGTTGAAGGGGGGCGGGAGGGCCTCGATGAGCAGTTCTTC
>many|NA|TRBV4-2|TRBJ2-1
CASSQGDLNNEQFF
TGTGCCAGCAGCCAAGGGGACTTGAACAATGAGCAGTTCTTC
>few|NA|TRBV2|TRBJ2-2
CASSETGPPGELFF
TGTGCCAGCAGTGAAACGGGCCCCCCCGGGGAGCTGTTTTTT
>many|NA|TRBV7-6|TRBJ2-2
CASSQPREGELFF
TGTGCCAGCAGCCAACCCAGGGAAGGGGAGCTGTTTTTT
>NA|NA|TRBV18|TRBJ2-3
CASSPKLPGWGTDTQYF
TGTGCCAGCTCACCAAAACTTCCAGGGTGGGGCACAGATACGCAGTATTTT
>many|NA|TRBV20-1|TRBJ2-4
CSVRLAKNIQYF
TGCAGTGTCCGACTAGCCAAAAACATTCAGTACTTC
>NA|NA|TRBV12-3/TRBV12-4|TRBJ2-3
CASTPRLDTDTQYF
TGTGCCAGCACCCCTCGGCTCGACACAGATACGCAGTATTTT
>NA|TRBD1|TRBV12-3/TRBV12-4|TRBJ2-7
CASSSDRGTYEQYF
TGTGCCAGCAGTTCAGACAGGGGAACCTACGAGCAGTACTTC
>NA|TRBD2|TRBV4-2|TRBJ2-3
CASSDTRASGVTDTQYF
TGTGCCAGCAGCGACACTCGGGCTAGCGGGGTCACAGATACGCAGTATTTT
>NA|NA|TRBV3-1|TRBJ2-6
CASSPIPTGSGANVLTF
TGTGCCAGCAGCCCGATCCCTACAGGCTCTGGGGCCAACGTCCTGACTTTC
>many|NA|TRBV19|TRBJ2-7
CASSILIDSYEQYF
TGTGCCAGTAGTATACTCATAGATTCCTACGAGCAGTACTTC
>many|TRBD2|TRBV4-1|TRBJ2-1
CASSRGLAGGYEQFF
TGCGCCAGCAGCCGAGGACTAGCGGGAGGATATGAGCAGTTCTTC
>few|TRBD1|TRBV7-9|TRBJ1-2
CASSDLGQGAFGYTF
TGTGCCAGCAGCGATCTCGGACAGGGGGCGTTTGGCTACACCTTC
>many|NA|TRBV29-1|TRBJ2-3
CSVDCGVLDTDTQYF
TGCAGCGTTGATTGCGGAGTTTTGGACACAGATACGCAGTATTTT
>few|NA|TRBV28|TRBJ1-2
CASRTLDHYGYTF
TGTGCCAGCAGGACACTGGATCACTATGGCTACACCTTC
>many|NA|TRBV5-1|TRBJ2-3
CASSLPSPRVTDTQYF
TGCGCCAGCAGCTTACCCTCACCCCGGGTTACAGATACGCAGTATTTT
>many|NA|TRBV5-1|TRBJ2-7
CASTLDGSSYEQYF
TGCGCCAGCACACTGGACGGGAGCTCCTACGAGCAGTACTTC
>few|NA|TRBV12-3/TRBV12-4|TRBJ2-1
CASSLSSETYNEQFF
TGTGCCAGCAGTTTATCTAGCGAGACCTACAATGAGCAGTTCTTC
>NA|TRBD2|TRBV20-1|TRBJ2-1
CSAPSPGTSGSSAQFF
TGCAGTGCCCCATCCCCTGGGACTAGCGGGAGCTCCGCCCAGTTCTTC
>many|NA|TRBV7-9|TRBJ2-1
CASSSGRRAYEQFF
TGTGCCAGCAGCTCGGGGCGCAGGGCCTATGAGCAGTTCTTC
>many|NA|TRBV12-3/TRBV12-4|TRBJ2-1
CASSLANRVEQFF
TGTGCCAGCAGTTTAGCTAACAGGGTCGAGCAGTTCTTC
>NA|TRBD1|TRBV28|TRBJ2-7
CASSSYPGTGGSNEQYF
TGTGCCAGCAGTTCATACCCCGGGACAGGGGGTTCGAATGAGCAGTACTTC
>few|TRBD2|TRBV29-1|TRBJ2-2
CSVTGLSNTGELFF
TGCAGCGTAACGGGACTATCGAACACCGGGGAGCTGTTTTTT
>NA|NA|TRBV7-9|TRBJ2-3
CASSRSGTTGNTQYF
TGTGCCAGCAGCCGTTCGGGGACGACGGGTAATACGCAGTATTTT
>few|TRBD2|TRBV7-9|TRBJ2-2
CASSLDLAGPTGELFF
TGTGCCAGCAGCTTAGATCTAGCGGGACCCACCGGGGAGCTGTTTTTT
>NA|NA|TRBV27|TRBJ1-2
CATWDSARYGYTF
TGTGCCACCTGGGACTCCGCTCGATATGGCTACACCTTC
>many|TRBD1|TRBV9|TRBJ1-2
CASSARQGSYTF
TGTGCCAGCAGCGCCCGACAGGGGAGCTACACCTTC
>many|TRBD1|TRBV5-1|TRBJ2-4
CASSAGQGVRRAKNIQYF
TGCGCCAGCAGCGCTGGACAGGGAGTTAGGAGGGCCAAAAACATTCAGTACTTC
>few|NA|TRBV29-1|TRBJ1-2
CSADTDSYGYTF
TGCAGCGCTGATACCGACAGCTATGGCTACACCTTC
>few|NA|TRBV5-1|TRBJ2-3
CASSLRLPVDTQYF
TGCGCCAGCAGCTTGAGACTGCCTGTAGATACGCAGTATTTT
>few|TRBD2|TRBV2|TRBJ2-5
CASEAFGTSGPSQETQYF
TGTGCCAGCGAGGCGTTCGGGACTAGCGGGCCGTCCCAAGAGACCCAGTACTTC
>few|TRBD2|TRBV2|TRBJ2-5
CASREPLSGSPQETQYF
TGTGCCAGCAGAGAGCCCCTTAGCGGGAGTCCACAAGAGACCCAGTACTTC
>many|TRBD1|TRBV29-1|TRBJ2-7
CSVYTGTDYEQYF
TGCAGCGTTTACACCGGGACAGACTACGAGCAGTACTTC
>few|NA|TRBV29-1|TRBJ2-7
CSAGTLSSYEQYF
TGCAGCGCCGGGACTCTGAGCTCCTACGAGCAGTACTTC